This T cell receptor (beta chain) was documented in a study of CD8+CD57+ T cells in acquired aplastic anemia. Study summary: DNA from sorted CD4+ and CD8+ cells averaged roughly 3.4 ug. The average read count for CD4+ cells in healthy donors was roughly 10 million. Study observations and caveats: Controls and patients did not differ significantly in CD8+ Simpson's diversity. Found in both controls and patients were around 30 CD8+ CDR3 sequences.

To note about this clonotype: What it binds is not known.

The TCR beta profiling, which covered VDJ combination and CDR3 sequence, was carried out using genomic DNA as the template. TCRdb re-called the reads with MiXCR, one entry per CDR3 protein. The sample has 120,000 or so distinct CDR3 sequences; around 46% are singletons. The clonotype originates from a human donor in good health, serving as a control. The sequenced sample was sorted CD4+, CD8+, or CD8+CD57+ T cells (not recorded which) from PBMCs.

Here the CDR3 DNA reads TGTGCCAGCAGCTTGGGGTTAGACTACGAGCAGTACTTC. It translates to CASSLGLDYEQYF. V usage is TRBV5-4 and J usage is TRBJ2-7; D gene unclear. Trimming took 0 bases from V and 3 from J, leaving 7 bases between them. The CDR3 totals 13 residues. Per germline, CDR1 SGHNT and CDR2 YYREEE (reference sequence).